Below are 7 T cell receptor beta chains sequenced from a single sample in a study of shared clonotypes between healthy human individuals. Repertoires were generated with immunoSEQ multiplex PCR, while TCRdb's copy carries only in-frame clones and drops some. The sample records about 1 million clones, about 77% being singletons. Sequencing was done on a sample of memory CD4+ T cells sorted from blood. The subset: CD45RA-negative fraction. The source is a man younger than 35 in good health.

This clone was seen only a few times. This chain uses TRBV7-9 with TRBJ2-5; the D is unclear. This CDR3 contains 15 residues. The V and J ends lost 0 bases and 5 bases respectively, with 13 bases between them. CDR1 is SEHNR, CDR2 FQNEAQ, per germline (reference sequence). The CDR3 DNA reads TGTGCCAGCAGCTTAGCATCAGGCCTGGCTGAGACCCAGTACTTC. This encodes CASSLASGLAETQYF.

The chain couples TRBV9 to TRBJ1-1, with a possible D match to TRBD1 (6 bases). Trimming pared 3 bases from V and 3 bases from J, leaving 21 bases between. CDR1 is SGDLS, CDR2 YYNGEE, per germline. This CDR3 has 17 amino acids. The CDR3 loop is CASSAGEGGRGYTEAFF. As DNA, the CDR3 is TGTGCCAGCAGCGCCGGTGAGGGGGGCAGGGGATACACTGAAGCTTTCTTT.

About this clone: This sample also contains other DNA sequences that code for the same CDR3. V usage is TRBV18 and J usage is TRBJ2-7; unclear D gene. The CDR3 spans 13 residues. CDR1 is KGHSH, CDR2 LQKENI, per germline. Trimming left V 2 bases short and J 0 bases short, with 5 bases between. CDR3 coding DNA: TGTGCCAGCTCACCAAGAAACTCCTACGAGCAGTACTTC. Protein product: CASSPRNSYEQYF.

The CDR3 here is CASRDRYNSPLHF. As DNA, the CDR3 is TGTGCCTCTAGGGACCGGTATAATTCACCCCTCCACTTT. The chain links TRBV19 to TRBJ1-6; TRBD1 might be the D (5 bases). Looked up from germline, CDR1 is LNHDA and CDR2 is SQIVND (reference sequence). V was trimmed by 11 bases and J by 4 bases, leaving 12 bases between them. The CDR3 has 13 residues.

This CDR3 is CASSLQTGRDTQYF. The CDR3 nucleotides are TGTGCCAGCAGCTTACAAACGGGACGAGATACGCAGTATTTT. The V call is TRBV7-2, the J call TRBJ2-3; D may be TRBD1 or TRBD2 (5 bases each). V lost 2 bases to trimming and J lost 5 bases, with 11 bases between them. Germline CDR1 is SGHTA and CDR2 is FQGNSA. The CDR3 sequence is 14 residues long.

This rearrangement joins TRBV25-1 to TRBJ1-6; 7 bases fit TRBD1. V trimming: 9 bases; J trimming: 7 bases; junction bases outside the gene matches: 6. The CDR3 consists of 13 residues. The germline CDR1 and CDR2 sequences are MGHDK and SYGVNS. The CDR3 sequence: CASTGQLNSPLHF. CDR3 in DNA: TGTGCCAGTACGGGACAGCTGAATTCACCCCTCCACTTT.

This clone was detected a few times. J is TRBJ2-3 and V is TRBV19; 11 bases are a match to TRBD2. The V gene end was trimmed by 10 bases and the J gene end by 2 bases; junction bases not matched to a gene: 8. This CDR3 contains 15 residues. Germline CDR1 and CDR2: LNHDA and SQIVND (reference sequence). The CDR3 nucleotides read TGTGCCACTCGCAAGGGACTAGCGGACACAGATACGCAGTATTTT. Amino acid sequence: CATRKGLADTDTQYF.